This TCR beta chain emerged from a study of T-cell memory formation after mild COVID-19. Study-wide results and limits: Whereas later expanders leaned CD4+, clones contracting day 15 to 85 showed a balanced CD4/CD8 makeup. CD4+ contracting clones were found mainly in CM and EM, and CD8+ ones in EMRA.

The CDR3 covers 16 residues. V lost 6 bases and J 8 bases, leaving 25 bases between the germline ends. Germline assignment: CDR1 LGHDT and CDR2 YNNKEL (reference sequence). As regards this clonotype: The antigen is undetermined.

Researchers used 5'RACE with constant-segment primers to make TCR alpha and TCR beta cDNA libraries that carry sample barcodes and UMIs. TCRdb itself ran the 5' RACE reads through MiXCR, one entry per CDR3 protein. This repertoire shows some 45,000 distinct CDR3 sequences, 25% to 30% found once; its top ten account for 43%. The sequence derives from a man between 18 and 35 years old who had mild COVID-19 (a few samples of this study predate the infection). Cell type and time point are not known. The chain joins TRBV3-1 to TRBJ1-2, with D possibly TRBD1 on 6 matching bases. What was sequenced was PBMCs or a T cell subset sorted from them (not recorded which). The CDR3 nucleotides are TGTGCCAGCAGTAACCCCCTACAGGGCCCGTCGTTCGGCTACACCTTC. It specifies CASSNPLQGPSFGYTF.